The rows below give T cell receptor beta chains drawn from one sample of a study of shared clonotypes between healthy human individuals. Produced via immunoSEQ multiplex PCR; TCRdb's table is partial and in-frame only. The table records roughly 490,000 clones, 76% of them present only once. Specimen: PBMCs. The receptors were sampled from a woman between 40 and 55 years old in good health. Some clones in this sample may be carry-over from other donors' samples. CDR3s include the opening cysteine and the closing phenylalanine or tryptophan. Each record gives: CDR3 protein, clone size, D gene, V gene, CDR3 length, J gene. D genes are given only for firm matches. The size of a clone is reported for some rows only, either as once, few or many, or as a class for expanded clones.

cdr3_aa: CASSLTGALDTQYF
clone_size: many
d_call: TRBD1
v_call: TRBV27
cdr3_length: 14
j_call: TRBJ2-3

cdr3_aa: CASSERPGQGSYEQYF
clone_size: -
d_call: TRBD1
v_call: TRBV6-4
cdr3_length: 16
j_call: TRBJ2-7

cdr3_aa: CATSRGYTEAFF
clone_size: few
d_call: -
v_call: TRBV15
cdr3_length: 12
j_call: TRBJ1-1

cdr3_aa: CASSELRAYTGELFF
clone_size: many
d_call: -
v_call: TRBV25-1
cdr3_length: 15
j_call: TRBJ2-2

cdr3_aa: CASSAWDRGLETQYF
clone_size: -
d_call: TRBD1
v_call: TRBV6-5
cdr3_length: 15
j_call: TRBJ2-5

cdr3_aa: CASSIVRSGRGNEQFF
clone_size: many
d_call: TRBD2
v_call: TRBV19
cdr3_length: 16
j_call: TRBJ2-1

cdr3_aa: CASRNEGQGGTEAFF
clone_size: -
d_call: TRBD1
v_call: TRBV6-5
cdr3_length: 15
j_call: TRBJ1-1

cdr3_aa: CASSQAGGGETQYF
clone_size: -
d_call: TRBD2
v_call: TRBV5-1
cdr3_length: 14
j_call: TRBJ2-5

cdr3_aa: CASSEWGAGQPQHF
clone_size: few
d_call: -
v_call: TRBV25-1
cdr3_length: 14
j_call: TRBJ1-5

cdr3_aa: CASSMRPLEQFF
clone_size: -
d_call: -
v_call: TRBV19
cdr3_length: 12
j_call: TRBJ2-1